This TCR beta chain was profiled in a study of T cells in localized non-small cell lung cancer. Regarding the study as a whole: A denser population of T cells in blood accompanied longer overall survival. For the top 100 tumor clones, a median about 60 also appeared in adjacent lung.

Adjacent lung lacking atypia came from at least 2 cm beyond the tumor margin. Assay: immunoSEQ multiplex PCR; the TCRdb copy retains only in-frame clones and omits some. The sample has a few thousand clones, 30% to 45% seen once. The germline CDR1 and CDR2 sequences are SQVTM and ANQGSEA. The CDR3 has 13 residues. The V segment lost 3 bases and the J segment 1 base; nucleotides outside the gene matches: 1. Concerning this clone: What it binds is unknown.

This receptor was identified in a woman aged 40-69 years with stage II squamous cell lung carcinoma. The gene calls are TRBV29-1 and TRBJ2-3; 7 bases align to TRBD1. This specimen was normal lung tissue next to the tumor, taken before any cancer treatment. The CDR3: CSVDQGGTDTQYF. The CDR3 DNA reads TGCAGCGTTGATCAGGGGGGCACAGATACGCAGTATTTT.